The clone carrying this TCR beta chain was detected many times. The target antigen is unknown. The data derive from a study of Graves' ophthalmopathy and Graves' hyperthyroidism. Study results and caveats: Most expanded clonotypes from thyroid (those above 0.001 frequency) were also found in blood.

This CDR3 is 16 amino acids long. Germline trimming cut 0 bases from V and 3 bases from J; bases unmatched to any gene: 7. The germline CDR1 and CDR2 sequences are MNHEY and SVGAGI. RNA served as the template for amplifying TCR beta CDR3 regions. RT-PCR in the first round used HTBI primers; a second-round multiplex PCR followed. Each CDR3 protein is one row after TCRdb ran MiXCR on the multiplex PCR reads. The sample lists under 400,000 distinct CDR3 sequences, 15% to 20% occurring once. Specimen: peripheral blood. The TCR comes from an adult man with Graves' ophthalmopathy. This chain links TRBV6-5 with TRBJ2-7; 8 bases fit TRBD2. The CDR3: CASSYSIGGGDYEQYF. The CDR3 coding sequence is TGTGCCAGCAGTTACTCGATCGGGGGGGGTGACTACGAGCAGTACTTC.